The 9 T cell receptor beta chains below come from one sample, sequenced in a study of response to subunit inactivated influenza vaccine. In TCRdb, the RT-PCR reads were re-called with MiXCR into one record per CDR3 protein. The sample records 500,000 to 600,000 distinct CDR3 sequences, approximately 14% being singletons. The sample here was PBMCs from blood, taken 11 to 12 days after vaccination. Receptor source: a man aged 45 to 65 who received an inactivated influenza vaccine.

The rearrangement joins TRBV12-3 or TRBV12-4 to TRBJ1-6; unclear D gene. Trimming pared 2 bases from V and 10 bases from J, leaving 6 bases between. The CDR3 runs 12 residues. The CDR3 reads CASSLPGSPLHF. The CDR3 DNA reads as TGTGCCAGCAGTTTACCGGGCTCACCCCTCCACTTT.

The CDR3 DNA sequence: TGCGCCAGCAGCTTGGGTGCTAGCGCCAAGCAGTACTTC. The encoded protein is CASSLGASAKQYF. This chain uses TRBV5-1 with TRBJ2-7, with D tentatively TRBD2 (6 bases). The CDR3 is 13 residues long. V gave up 0 bases and J gave up 8 bases, with 12 bases separating them. The V gene's germline CDR1 is SGHRS and CDR2 YFSETQ.

The CDR3 region is CASSLVWELGNTIYF. As DNA, the CDR3 is TGTGCCAGCAGCTTAGTCTGGGAGTTGGGAAACACCATATATTTT. The chain couples TRBV7-9 to TRBJ1-3; no reliable D call. The CDR3 covers 15 residues. The germline V gene encodes CDR1 SEHNR and CDR2 FQNEAQ (reference sequence). Deletions cut 1 base from V and 4 bases from J, with 11 bases between.

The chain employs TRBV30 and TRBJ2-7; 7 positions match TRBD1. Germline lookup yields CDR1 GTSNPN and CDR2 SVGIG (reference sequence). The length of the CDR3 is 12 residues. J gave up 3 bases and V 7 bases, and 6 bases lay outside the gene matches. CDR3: CALGQASYEQYF. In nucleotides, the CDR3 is TGTGCCTTAGGACAGGCAAGCTACGAGCAGTACTTC.

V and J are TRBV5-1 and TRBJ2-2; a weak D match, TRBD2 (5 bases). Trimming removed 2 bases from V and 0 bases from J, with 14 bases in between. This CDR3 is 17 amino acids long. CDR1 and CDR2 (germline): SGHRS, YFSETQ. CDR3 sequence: CASSLDARGSNTGELFF. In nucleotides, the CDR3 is TGCGCCAGCAGCTTAGATGCCCGGGGTTCGAACACCGGGGAGCTGTTTTTT. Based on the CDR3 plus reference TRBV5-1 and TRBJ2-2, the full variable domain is KAGVTQTPRYLIKTRGQQVTLSCSPISGHRSVSWYQQTPGQGLQFLFEYFSETQRNKGNFPGRFSGRQFSNSRSEMNVSTLELGDSALYLCASSLDARGSNTGELFFGEGSRLTVL.

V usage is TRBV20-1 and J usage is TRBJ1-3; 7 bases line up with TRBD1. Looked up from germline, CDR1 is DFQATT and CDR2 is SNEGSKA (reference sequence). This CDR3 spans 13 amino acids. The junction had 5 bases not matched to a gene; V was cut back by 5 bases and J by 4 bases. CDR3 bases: TGCAGTGCTGTCAGGGGGTCCGGAAACACCATATATTTT. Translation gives CSAVRGSGNTIYF.

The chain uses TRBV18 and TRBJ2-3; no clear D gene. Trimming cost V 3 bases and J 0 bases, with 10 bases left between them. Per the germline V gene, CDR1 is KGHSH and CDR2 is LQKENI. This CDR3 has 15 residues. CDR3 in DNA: TGTGCCAGCTCACCGAGGCAGAGTAGCACAGATACGCAGTATTTT. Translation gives CASSPRQSSTDTQYF.

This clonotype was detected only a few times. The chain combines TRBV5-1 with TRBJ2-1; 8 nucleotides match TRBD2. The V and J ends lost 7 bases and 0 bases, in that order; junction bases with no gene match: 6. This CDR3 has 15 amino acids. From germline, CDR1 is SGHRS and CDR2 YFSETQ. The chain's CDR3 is CASRSSGSSYNEQFF. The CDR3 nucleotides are TGCGCCAGCCGCTCCAGCGGGAGCTCCTACAATGAGCAGTTCTTC.

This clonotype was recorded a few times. CDR3 in DNA: TGTGCCAGCAGCCAAGTATTCCACGCGAACACCGGGGAGCTGTTTTTT. Residues: CASSQVFHANTGELFF. The chain links TRBV14 to TRBJ2-2; D is undetermined. The germline V and J ends were trimmed by 1 base and 0 bases, with 9 bases remaining between them. The germline CDR1 and CDR2 sequences are SGHDN and FVKESK. This CDR3 has 16 amino acids.